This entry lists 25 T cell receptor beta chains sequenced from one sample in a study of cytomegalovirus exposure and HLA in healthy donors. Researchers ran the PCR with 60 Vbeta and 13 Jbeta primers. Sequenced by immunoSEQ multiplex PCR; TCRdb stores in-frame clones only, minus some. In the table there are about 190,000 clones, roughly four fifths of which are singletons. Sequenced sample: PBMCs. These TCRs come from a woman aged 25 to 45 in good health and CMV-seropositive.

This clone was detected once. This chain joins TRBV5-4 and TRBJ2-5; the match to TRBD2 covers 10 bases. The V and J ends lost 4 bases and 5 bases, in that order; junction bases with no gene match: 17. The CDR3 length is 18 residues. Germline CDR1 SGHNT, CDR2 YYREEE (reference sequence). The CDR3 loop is CASSPKAGGFPIGETQYF. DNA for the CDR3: TGTGCCAGCAGCCCCAAAGCGGGAGGGTTCCCCATAGGGGAGACCCAGTACTTC.

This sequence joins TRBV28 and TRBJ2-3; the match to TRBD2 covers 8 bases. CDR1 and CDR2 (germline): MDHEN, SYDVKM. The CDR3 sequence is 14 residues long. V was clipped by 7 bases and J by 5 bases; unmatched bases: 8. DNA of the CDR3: TGTGCCAGCACCGCAGCGGGGGTGAGAGATACGCAGTATTTT. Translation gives CASTAAGVRDTQYF.

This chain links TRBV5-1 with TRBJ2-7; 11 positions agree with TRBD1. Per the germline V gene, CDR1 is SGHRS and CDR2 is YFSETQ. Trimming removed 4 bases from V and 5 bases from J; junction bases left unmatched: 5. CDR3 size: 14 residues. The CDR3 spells CASSPGQGANEQYF. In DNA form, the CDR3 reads TGCGCCAGCAGCCCAGGACAGGGGGCCAACGAGCAGTACTTC.

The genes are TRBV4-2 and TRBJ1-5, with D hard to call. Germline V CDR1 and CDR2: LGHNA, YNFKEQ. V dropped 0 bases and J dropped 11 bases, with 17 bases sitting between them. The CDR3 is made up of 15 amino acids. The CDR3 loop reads CASSQEVGVELAQHF. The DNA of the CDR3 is TGTGCCAGCAGCCAAGAGGTCGGGGTCGAGCTTGCCCAGCATTTT.

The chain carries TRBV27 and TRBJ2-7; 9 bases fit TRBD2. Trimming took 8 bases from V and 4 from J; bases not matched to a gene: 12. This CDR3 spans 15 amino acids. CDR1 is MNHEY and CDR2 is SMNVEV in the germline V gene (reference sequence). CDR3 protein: CASLPRAGGPYEQYF. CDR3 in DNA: TGTGCCAGCTTACCCCGGGCGGGAGGGCCTTACGAGCAGTACTTC.

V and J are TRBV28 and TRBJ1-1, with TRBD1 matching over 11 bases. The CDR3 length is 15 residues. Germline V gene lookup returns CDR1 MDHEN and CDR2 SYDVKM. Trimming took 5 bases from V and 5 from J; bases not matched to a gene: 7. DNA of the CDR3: TGTGCCAGCAGTCCCACCGGGACAGGGGGTACTGAAGCTTTCTTT. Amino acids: CASSPTGTGGTEAFF.

This CDR3 reads CASSSTGTGKGNTEAFF. In DNA, the CDR3 is TGCGCCAGCAGCTCGACCGGGACAGGGAAAGGGAACACTGAAGCTTTCTTT. The chain recombines TRBV5-1 with TRBJ1-1, with 9 bases that match TRBD1. This CDR3 has 17 residues. Germline-derived CDR1 and CDR2 are SGHRS and YFSETQ. V shed 3 bases and J 1 base; nucleotides not matched to a gene: 10.

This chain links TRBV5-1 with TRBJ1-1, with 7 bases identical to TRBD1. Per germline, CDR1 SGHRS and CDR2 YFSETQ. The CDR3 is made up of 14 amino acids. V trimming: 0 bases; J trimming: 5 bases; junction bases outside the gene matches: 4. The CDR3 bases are TGCGCCAGCAGCTTGGCAAACAGGGGAACTGAAGCTTTCTTT. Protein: CASSLANRGTEAFF.

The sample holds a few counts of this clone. The CDR3 reads CASSQVGPGIVDEQYF. The DNA for the CDR3 is TGTGCCAGCAGCCAAGTCGGCCCGGGAATAGTGGACGAGCAGTACTTC. The genes are TRBV16 and TRBJ2-7; a weak D match, TRBD2 (5 bases). V was trimmed by 2 bases and J by 5 bases, leaving 19 bases between them. The germline V gene has CDR1 KGHSY and CDR2 FQNENV. There are 16 residues in the CDR3.

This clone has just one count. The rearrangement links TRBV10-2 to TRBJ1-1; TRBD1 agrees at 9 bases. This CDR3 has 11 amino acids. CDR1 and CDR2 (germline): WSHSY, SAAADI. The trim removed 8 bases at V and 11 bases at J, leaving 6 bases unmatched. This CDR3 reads CASGTGNNAFF. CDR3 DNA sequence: TGCGCCAGCGGGACAGGGAATAATGCTTTCTTT.

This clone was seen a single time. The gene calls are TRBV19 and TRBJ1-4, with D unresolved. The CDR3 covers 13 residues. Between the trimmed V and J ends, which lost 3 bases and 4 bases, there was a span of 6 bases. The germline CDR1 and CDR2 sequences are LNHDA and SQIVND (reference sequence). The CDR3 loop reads CASSMYGNEKLFF. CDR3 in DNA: TGTGCCAGTAGTATGTACGGTAATGAAAAACTGTTTTTT.

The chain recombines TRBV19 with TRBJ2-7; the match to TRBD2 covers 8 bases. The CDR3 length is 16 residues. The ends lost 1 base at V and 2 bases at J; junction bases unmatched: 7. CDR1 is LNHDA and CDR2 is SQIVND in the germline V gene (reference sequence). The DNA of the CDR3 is TGTGCCAGTAGTATAGCGGGGGGGGCTACGGCCTACGAGCAGTACTTC. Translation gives CASSIAGGATAYEQYF.

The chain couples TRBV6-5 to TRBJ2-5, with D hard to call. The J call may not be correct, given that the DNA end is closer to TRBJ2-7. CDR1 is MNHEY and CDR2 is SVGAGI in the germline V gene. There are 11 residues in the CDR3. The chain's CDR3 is CASSYKYEQYF. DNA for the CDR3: TGTGCCAGCAGTTACAAATACGAGCAGTACTTC.

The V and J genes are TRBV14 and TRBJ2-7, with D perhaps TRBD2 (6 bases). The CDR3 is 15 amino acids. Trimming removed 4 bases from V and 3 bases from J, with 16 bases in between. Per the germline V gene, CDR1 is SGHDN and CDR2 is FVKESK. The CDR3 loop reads CASSRDPGSIYEQYF. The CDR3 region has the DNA TGTGCCAGCAGCCGCGACCCCGGGAGCATCTACGAGCAGTACTTC. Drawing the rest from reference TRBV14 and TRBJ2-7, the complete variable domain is EAGVTQFPSHSVIEKGQTVTLRCDPISGHDNLYWYRRVMGKEIKFLLHFVKESKQDESGMPNNRFLAERTGGTYSTLKVQPAELEDSGVYFCASSRDPGSIYEQYFGPGTRLTVT.

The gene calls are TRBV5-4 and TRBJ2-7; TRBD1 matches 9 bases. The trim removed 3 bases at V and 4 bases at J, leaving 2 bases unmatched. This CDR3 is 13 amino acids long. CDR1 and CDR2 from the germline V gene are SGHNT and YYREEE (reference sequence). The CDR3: CASSSDRGYEQYF. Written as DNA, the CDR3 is TGTGCCAGCAGCTCCGACAGGGGGTACGAGCAGTACTTC. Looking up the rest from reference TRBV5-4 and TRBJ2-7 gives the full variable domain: ETGVTQSPTHLIKTRGQQVTLRCSSQSGHNTVSWYQQALGQGPQFIFQYYREEENGRGNFPPRFSGLQFPNYSSELNVNALELDDSALYLCASSSDRGYEQYFGPGTRLTVT.

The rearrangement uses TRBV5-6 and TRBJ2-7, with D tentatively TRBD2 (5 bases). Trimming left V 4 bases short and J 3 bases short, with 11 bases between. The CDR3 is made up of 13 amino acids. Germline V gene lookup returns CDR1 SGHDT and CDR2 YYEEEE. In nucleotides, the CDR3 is TGTGCCAGCAGCCGGGATCTCGGCTACGAGCAGTACTTC. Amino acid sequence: CASSRDLGYEQYF.

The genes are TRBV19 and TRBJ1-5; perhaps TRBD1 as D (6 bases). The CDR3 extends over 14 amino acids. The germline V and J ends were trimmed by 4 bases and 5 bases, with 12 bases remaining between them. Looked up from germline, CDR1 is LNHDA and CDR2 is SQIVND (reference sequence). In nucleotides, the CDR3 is TGTGCCAGTAGTACACAGGGAGGGGATCAGCCCCAGCATTTT. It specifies CASSTQGGDQPQHF.

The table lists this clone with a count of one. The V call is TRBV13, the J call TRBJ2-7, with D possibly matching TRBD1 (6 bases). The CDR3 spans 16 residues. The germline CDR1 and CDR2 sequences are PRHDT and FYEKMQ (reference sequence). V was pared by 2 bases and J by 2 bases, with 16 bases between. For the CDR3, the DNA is TGTGCCAGCAGCTTACGTGGGGGCGGTCCCACCTACGAGCAGTACTTC. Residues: CASSLRGGGPTYEQYF.

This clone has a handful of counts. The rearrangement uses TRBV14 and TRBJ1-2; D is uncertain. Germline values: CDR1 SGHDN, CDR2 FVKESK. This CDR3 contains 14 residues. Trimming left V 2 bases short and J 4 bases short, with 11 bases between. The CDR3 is CASSQRTRGYGYTF. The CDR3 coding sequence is TGTGCCAGCAGCCAAAGGACTCGGGGCTATGGCTACACCTTC.

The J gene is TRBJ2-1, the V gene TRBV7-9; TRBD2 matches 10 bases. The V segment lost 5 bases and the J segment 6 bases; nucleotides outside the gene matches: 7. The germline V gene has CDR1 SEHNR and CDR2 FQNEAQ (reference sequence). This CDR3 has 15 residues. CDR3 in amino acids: CASSQDPSGGNEQFF. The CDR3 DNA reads TGTGCCAGCAGCCAAGATCCTAGCGGGGGCAATGAGCAGTTCTTC.

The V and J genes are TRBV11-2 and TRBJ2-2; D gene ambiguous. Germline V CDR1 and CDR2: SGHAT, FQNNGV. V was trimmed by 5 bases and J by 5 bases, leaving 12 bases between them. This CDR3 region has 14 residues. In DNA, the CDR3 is TGTGCCAGCAGCCCATCCGGGTTTACCGGGGAGCTGTTTTTT. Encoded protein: CASSPSGFTGELFF.

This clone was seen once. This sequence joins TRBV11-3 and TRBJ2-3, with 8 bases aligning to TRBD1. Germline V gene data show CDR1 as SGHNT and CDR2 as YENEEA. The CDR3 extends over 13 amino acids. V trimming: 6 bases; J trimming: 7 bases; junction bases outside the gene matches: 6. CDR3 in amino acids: CASSPGGAYTQYF. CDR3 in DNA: TGTGCCAGCAGTCCAGGGGGCGCGTATACGCAGTATTTT.

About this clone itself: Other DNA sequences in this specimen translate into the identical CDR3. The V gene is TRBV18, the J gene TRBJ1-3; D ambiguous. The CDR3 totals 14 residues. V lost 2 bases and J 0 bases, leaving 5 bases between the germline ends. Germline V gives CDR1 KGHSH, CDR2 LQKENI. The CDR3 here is CASSPGSSGNTIYF. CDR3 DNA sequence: TGTGCCAGCTCACCAGGGAGCTCTGGAAACACCATATATTTT.

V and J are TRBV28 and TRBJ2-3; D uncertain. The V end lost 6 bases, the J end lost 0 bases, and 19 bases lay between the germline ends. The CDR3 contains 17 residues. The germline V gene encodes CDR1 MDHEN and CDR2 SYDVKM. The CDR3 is CASSSPSLVVSTDTQYF. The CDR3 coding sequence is TGTGCCAGCAGCTCACCGTCTTTAGTAGTGAGCACAGATACGCAGTATTTT.

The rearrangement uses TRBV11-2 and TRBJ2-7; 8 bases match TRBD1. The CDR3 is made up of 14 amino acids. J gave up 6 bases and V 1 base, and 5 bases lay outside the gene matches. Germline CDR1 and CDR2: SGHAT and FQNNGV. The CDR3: CASSLGTGFFEQYF. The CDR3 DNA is TGTGCCAGCAGCTTAGGGACAGGGTTCTTCGAGCAGTACTTC.